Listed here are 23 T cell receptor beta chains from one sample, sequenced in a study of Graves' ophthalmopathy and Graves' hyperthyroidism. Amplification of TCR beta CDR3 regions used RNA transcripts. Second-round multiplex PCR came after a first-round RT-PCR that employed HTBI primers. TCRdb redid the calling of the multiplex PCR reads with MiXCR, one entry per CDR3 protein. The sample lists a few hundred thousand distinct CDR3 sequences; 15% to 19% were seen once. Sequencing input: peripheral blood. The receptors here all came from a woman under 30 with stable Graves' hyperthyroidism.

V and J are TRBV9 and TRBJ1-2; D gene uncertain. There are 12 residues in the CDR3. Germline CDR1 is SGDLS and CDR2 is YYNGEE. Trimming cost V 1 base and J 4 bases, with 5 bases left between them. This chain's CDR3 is CASSVPGYGYTF. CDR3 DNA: TGTGCCAGCAGCGTACCAGGCTATGGCTACACCTTC.

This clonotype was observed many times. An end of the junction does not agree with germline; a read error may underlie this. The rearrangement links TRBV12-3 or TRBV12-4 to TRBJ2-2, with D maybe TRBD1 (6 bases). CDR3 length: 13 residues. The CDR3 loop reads CASSLGGPGELFF. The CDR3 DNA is TGTGCCAGCAGCTTAGGGGGTCCCGGGGAGCTGTTTTTT.

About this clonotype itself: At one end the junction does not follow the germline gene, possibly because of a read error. In nucleotides, the CDR3 is TGTGCCGGCAGCTTAATAAGCCAGGGTTTGGCCTATGGCTACACCTTC. Translation: CAGSLISQGLAYGYTF. The chain links TRBV7-3 to TRBJ1-2; possible D gene TRBD1, 5 bases. The CDR3 is 16 residues long. Germline V gene lookup returns CDR1 SGHTA and CDR2 FQGTGA.

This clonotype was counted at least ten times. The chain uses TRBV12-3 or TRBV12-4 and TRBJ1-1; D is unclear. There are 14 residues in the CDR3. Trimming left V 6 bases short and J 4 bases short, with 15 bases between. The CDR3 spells CASSPGDWATEAFF. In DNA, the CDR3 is TGTGCCAGCAGCCCCGGGGATTGGGCCACTGAAGCTTTCTTT.

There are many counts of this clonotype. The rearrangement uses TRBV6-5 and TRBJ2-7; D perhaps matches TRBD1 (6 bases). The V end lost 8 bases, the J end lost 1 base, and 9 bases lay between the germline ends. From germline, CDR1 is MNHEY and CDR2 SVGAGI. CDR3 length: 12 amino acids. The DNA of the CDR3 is TGTGCCAGCGGGGGCCAATCCTACGAGCAGTACTTC. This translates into CASGGQSYEQYF.

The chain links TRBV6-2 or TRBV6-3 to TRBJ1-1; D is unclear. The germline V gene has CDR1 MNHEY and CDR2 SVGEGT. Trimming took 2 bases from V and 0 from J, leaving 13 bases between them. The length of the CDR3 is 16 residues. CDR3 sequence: CASSYAPGRMNTEAFF. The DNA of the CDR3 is TGTGCCAGCAGTTACGCTCCAGGACGCATGAACACTGAAGCTTTCTTT.

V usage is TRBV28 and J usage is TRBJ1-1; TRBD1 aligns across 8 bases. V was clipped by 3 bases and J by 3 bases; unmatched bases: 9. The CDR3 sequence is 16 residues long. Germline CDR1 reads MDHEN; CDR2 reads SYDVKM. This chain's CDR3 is CASSFPLTGGDTEAFF. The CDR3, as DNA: TGTGCCAGCAGTTTTCCCCTCACAGGGGGGGACACTGAAGCTTTCTTT.

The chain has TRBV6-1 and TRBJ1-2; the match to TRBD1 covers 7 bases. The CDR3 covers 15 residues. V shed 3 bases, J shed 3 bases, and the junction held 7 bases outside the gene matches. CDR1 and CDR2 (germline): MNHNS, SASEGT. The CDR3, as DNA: TGTGCCAGCAGTGAGACAGGGAGGGTGGACTATGGCTACACCTTC. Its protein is CASSETGRVDYGYTF.

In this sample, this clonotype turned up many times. The CDR3 DNA reads TGTGCCAGTAGTATCCCACACTTAGAGTGGAATCAGCCCCAGCATTTT. Amino acid sequence: CASSIPHLEWNQPQHF. The chain recombines TRBV19 with TRBJ1-5, with D unresolved. The V gene lost 3 bases and the J gene lost 4 bases, with 16 bases spanning the gap. CDR1 is LNHDA and CDR2 is SQIVND in the germline V gene (reference sequence). The CDR3 has 16 amino acids.

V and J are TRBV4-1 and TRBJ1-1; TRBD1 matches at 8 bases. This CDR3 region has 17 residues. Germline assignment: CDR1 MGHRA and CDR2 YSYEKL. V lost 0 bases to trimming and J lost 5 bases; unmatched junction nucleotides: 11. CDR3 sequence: CASSQDYHRGGLTEAFF. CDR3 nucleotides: TGCGCCAGCAGCCAAGATTACCACAGGGGGGGTTTGACTGAAGCTTTCTTT.

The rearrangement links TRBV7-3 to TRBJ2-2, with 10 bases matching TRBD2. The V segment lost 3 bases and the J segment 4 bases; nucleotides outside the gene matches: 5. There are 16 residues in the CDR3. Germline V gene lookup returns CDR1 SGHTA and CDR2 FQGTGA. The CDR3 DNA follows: TGTGCCAGCAGCTTCCAGCGGGGGGGTGGCACCGGGGAGCTGTTTTTT. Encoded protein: CASSFQRGGGTGELFF.

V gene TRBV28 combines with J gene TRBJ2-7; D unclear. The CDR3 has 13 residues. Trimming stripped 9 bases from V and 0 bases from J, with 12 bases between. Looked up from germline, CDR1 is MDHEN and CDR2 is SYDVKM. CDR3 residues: CASNMIFSYEQYF. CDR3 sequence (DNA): TGTGCCAGTAACATGATATTCTCCTACGAGCAGTACTTC.

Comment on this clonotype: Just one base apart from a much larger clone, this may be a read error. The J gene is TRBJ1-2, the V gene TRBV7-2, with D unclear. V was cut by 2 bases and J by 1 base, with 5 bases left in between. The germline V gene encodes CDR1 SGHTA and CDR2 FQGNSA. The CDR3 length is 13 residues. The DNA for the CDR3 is TGTGCCAGCAGCTTAAAGAATAACTATGGCTACACCTTC. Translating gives CASSLKNNYGYTF. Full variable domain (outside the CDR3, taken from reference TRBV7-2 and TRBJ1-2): GAGVSQSPSNKVTEKGKDVELRCDPISGHTALYWYRQSLGQGLEFLIYFQGNSAPDKSGLPSDRFSAERTGGSVSTLTIQRTQQEDSAVYLCASSLKNNYGYTFGSGTRLTVV.

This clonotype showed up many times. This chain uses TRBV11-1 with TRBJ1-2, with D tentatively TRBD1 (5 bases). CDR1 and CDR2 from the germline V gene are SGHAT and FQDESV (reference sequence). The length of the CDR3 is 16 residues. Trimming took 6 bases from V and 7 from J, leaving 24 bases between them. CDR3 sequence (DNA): TGTGCCAGCAGTCCCCTCACCGGGGCAGACCGATTTGGCTACACCTTC. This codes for CASSPLTGADRFGYTF. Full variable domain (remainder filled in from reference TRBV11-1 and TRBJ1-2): EAEVAQSPRYKITEKSQAVAFWCDPISGHATLYWYRQILGQGPELLVQFQDESVVDDSQLPKDRFSAERLKGVDSTLKIQPAELGDSAMYLCASSPLTGADRFGYTFGSGTRLTVV.

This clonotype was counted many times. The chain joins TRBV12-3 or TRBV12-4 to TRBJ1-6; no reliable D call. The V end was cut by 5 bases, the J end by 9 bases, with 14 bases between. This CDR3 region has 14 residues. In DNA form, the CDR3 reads TGTGCCAGCAGTCCTACCACAACGGGTTCACCCCTCCACTTT. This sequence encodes CASSPTTTGSPLHF.

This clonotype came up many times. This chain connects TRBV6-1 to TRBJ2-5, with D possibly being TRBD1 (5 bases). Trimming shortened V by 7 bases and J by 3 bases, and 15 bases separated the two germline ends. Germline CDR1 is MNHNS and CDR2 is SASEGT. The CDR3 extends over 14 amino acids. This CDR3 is CASIDRQIEETQYF. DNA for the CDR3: TGTGCCAGCATTGATCGACAGATAGAAGAGACCCAGTACTTC.

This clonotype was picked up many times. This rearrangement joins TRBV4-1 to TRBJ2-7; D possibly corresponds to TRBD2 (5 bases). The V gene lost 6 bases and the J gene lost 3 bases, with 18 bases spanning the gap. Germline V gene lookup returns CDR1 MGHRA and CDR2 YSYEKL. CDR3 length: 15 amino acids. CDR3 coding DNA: TGCGCCAGCAGTCAACCAGGAAAGAGCGGCTACGAGCAGTACTTC. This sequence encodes CASSQPGKSGYEQYF.

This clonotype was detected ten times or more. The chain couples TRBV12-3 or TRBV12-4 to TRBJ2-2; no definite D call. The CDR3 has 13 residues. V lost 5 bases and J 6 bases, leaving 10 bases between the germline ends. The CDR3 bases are TGTGCCAGCAGTATAATCGGTCCCGGGGAGCTGTTTTTT. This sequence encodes CASSIIGPGELFF.

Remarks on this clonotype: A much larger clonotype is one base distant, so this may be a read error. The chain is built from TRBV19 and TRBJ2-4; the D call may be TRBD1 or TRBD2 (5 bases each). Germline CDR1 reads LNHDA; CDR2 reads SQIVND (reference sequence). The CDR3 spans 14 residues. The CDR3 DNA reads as TGTGCCAGTAGTACGGGACGGTCTATTGACATTCGGTACTTC. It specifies CASSTGRSIDIRYF.

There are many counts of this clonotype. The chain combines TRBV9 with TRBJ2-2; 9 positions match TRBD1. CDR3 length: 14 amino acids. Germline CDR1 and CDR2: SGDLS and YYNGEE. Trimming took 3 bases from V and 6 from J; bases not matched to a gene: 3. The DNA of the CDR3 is TGTGCCAGCAGCGCACAGGGGGCGGCCGGGGAGCTGTTTTTT. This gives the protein CASSAQGAAGELFF.

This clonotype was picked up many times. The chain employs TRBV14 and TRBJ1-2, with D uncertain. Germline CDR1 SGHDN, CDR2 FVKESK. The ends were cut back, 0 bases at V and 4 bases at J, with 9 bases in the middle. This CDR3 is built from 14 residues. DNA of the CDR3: TGTGCCAGCAGCCAAGACTGGGCTGGCTATGGCTACACCTTC. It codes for CASSQDWAGYGYTF.

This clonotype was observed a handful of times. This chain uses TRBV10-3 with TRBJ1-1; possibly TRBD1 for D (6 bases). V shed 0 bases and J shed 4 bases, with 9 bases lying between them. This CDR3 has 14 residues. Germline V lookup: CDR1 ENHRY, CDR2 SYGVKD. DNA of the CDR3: TGTGCCATCAGTGAGTCGGGGGACATCACTGAAGCTTTCTTT. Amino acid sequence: CAISESGDITEAFF.

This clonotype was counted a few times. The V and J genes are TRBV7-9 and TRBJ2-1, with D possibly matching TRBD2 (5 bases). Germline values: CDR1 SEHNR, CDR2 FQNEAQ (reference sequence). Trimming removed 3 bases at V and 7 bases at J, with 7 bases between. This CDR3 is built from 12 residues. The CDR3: CASSFTGNEQFF. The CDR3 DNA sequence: TGTGCCAGCAGCTTCACGGGAAATGAGCAGTTCTTC.